This T cell receptor beta chain was profiled in a study of STAT5B mutations in CD4+ large granular lymphocyte leukemia. Study-level results: CD4-sorted patient repertoires seemed more clonal than healthy CD4+ repertoires.

Remarks on this clone: Antigen unknown.

The CDR3 is 15 amino acids. Germline values: CDR1 MDHEN, CDR2 SYDVKM. The V end was cut by 7 bases, the J end by 0 bases, with 13 bases between. Healthy controls were blood donor buffy coats. The data were produced by immunoSEQ multiplex PCR, yet TCRdb's version contains in-frame clones alone and is incomplete. The data hold 30,000 to 35,000 clones, with about 85% observed a single time. This sequence was found in a human donor in good health. This rearrangement joins TRBV28 to TRBJ1-5, with D unresolved. Sequencing was carried out using CD4+ T cells from blood buffy coats. CDR3 sequence (DNA): TGTGCCAGCATTCTTGGGAGTTATAGCAATCAGCCCCAGCATTTT. Translated, it gives CASILGSYSNQPQHF.